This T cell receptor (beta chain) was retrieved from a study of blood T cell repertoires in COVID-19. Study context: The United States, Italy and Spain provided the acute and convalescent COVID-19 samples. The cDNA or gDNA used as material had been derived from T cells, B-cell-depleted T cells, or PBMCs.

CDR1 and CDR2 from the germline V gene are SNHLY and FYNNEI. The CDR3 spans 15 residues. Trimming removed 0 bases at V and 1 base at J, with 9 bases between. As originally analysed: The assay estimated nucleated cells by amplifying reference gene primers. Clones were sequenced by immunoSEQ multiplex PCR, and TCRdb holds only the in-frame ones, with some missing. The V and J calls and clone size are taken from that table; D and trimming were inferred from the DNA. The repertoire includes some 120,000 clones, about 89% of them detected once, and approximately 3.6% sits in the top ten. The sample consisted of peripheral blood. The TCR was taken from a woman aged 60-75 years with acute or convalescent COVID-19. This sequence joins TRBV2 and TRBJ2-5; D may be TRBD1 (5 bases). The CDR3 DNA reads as TGTGCCAGCAGTGAAGCCTTCAGGGTCCAAGAGACCCAGTACTTC. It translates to CASSEAFRVQETQYF.